The 18 T cell receptor beta chains in this list originate from one sample, sequenced in a study of T cells in Graves' hyperthyroidism and ophthalmopathy. The source material, RNA transcripts, was used to amplify TCR beta CDR3 regions. First-round RT-PCR of the TCR CDR3 relied on the HTBI primer set. TCRdb called the multiplex PCR reads again in MiXCR, with one record for every CDR3 protein. The data hold about 640,000 distinct CDR3 sequences, with around 21% observed a single time. The sample consisted of blood. The source is a young man with Graves' ophthalmopathy.

The rearrangement links TRBV28 to TRBJ2-7, with 7 positions matching TRBD2. Germline CDR1 and CDR2: MDHEN and SYDVKM. CDR3 size: 16 residues. Losses at the gene ends were 1 base for V and 2 bases for J; bases not matched to a gene: 8. The CDR3 loop is CASSLSPTSFTYEQYF. CDR3 DNA: TGTGCCAGCAGTTTATCTCCGACTAGCTTTACCTACGAGCAGTACTTC.

The V and J genes are TRBV6-1 and TRBJ1-5, with D possibly matching TRBD1 (6 bases). The CDR3 is 15 amino acids. Deletions cut 5 bases from V and 2 bases from J, with 13 bases between. From germline, CDR1 is MNHNS and CDR2 SASEGT. This chain's CDR3 is CASSSTQGGNQPQHF. The CDR3 bases are TGTGCCAGCAGTTCAACACAGGGAGGCAATCAGCCCCAGCATTTT.

This clonotype has at least ten counts. V gene TRBV6-5 combines with J gene TRBJ1-1; 9 bases agree with TRBD1. The CDR3 totals 19 residues. CDR1 MNHEY and CDR2 SVGAGI come from the germline V gene. V shed 2 bases, J shed 5 bases, and the junction held 18 bases outside the gene matches. The CDR3 bases are TGTGCCAGCAGTTACATTGGTTTGGGACAGGGAGTTCGGGGGACTGAAGCTTTCTTT. Translated: CASSYIGLGQGVRGTEAFF.

The V and J genes are TRBV3-1 and TRBJ2-6; D is possibly TRBD1 (6 bases). The CDR3 has 15 residues. V lost 5 bases, J lost 2 bases, and 10 bases lay in between. Looked up from germline, CDR1 is LGHDT and CDR2 is YNNKEL (reference sequence). The CDR3 nucleotides read TGTGCCAGCAGCTCCCGACAGGCTGGGGCCAACGTCCTGACTTTC. Translation gives CASSSRQAGANVLTF.

The CDR3 nucleotides are TGCGCCAGCAGGGACAGGGGGTCTTATGGCTACACCTTC. Translated: CASRDRGSYGYTF. This chain joins TRBV10-2 and TRBJ1-2; 10 bases line up with TRBD1. CDR1 is WSHSY and CDR2 is SAAADI in the germline V gene. The V segment lost 6 bases and the J segment 5 bases; nucleotides outside the gene matches: 3. The CDR3 spans 13 residues.

This clonotype appeared a few times. The J gene is TRBJ2-5, the V gene TRBV20-1; TRBD2 agrees at 12 bases. This CDR3 comprises 13 residues. Germline assignment: CDR1 DFQATT and CDR2 SNEGSKA (reference sequence). The V and J ends lost 6 bases and 4 bases, in that order; junction bases with no gene match: 3. The CDR3 protein is CSAELAGGETQYF. CDR3 DNA sequence: TGCAGTGCAGAACTAGCGGGAGGAGAGACCCAGTACTTC.

The rearrangement links TRBV27 to TRBJ1-1; D gene unclear. The germline gives CDR1 MNHEY, CDR2 SMNVEV (reference sequence). Trimming stripped 7 bases from V and 4 bases from J, with 13 bases between. CDR3 size: 13 residues. The CDR3 spells CASKPSWGTEAFF. CDR3 DNA sequence: TGTGCCAGCAAACCCTCCTGGGGCACTGAAGCTTTCTTT.

The chain links TRBV6-2 or TRBV6-3 to TRBJ2-7; 10 positions agree with TRBD1. The CDR3 runs to 13 residues. After removal of 4 bases from V and 5 bases from J, the junction contained 2 bases not matched to a gene. Germline V gene data show CDR1 as MNHEY and CDR2 as SVGEGT. The CDR3 is CASSSTGGDEQYF. CDR3 sequence (DNA): TGTGCCAGCAGTTCGACAGGGGGCGACGAGCAGTACTTC.

The rearrangement joins TRBV11-2 to TRBJ2-7; the D is unclear. The germline gives CDR1 SGHAT, CDR2 FQNNGV. V lost 4 bases and J 5 bases, leaving 15 bases between the germline ends. The length of the CDR3 is 14 residues. The CDR3: CASSSVIIYDEQYF. The CDR3 nucleotides are TGTGCCAGCAGCTCAGTGATTATCTATGACGAGCAGTACTTC.

The sample holds a few counts of this clonotype. The chain carries TRBV5-1 and TRBJ1-6; the D gene is possibly TRBD1 (5 bases). CDR1 SGHRS and CDR2 YFSETQ come from the germline V gene. This CDR3 is 14 amino acids long. V was shortened by 0 bases and J by 7 bases, with 8 bases between the two germline ends. The CDR3 DNA is TGCGCCAGCAGCTTGGCGACAGCCAATTCACCCCTCCACTTT. This gives the protein CASSLATANSPLHF. Variable domain in full (rest from reference TRBV5-1 and TRBJ1-6): KAGVTQTPRYLIKTRGQQVTLSCSPISGHRSVSWYQQTPGQGLQFLFEYFSETQRNKGNFPGRFSGRQFSNSRSEMNVSTLELGDSALYLCASSLATANSPLHFGNGTRLTVT.

This clonotype showed up many times. CDR3 amino acids: CSAPWSGEQYF. In DNA, the CDR3 is TGCAGTGCTCCGTGGAGCGGCGAGCAGTACTTC. The rearrangement joins TRBV20-1 to TRBJ2-7; a weak D match, TRBD2 (5 bases). The CDR3 is 11 amino acids. The V gene lost 5 bases and the J gene lost 6 bases, with 11 bases spanning the gap. In germline, CDR1 is DFQATT, CDR2 SNEGSKA (reference sequence).

This clonotype was detected only a few times. CDR3 nucleotides: TGCAGTGCTAGAGTTGGGACTCAGGGGACTGAAGCTTTCTTT. Residues: CSARVGTQGTEAFF. J is TRBJ1-1 and V is TRBV20-1, with D maybe TRBD1 (6 bases). The germline V gene has CDR1 DFQATT and CDR2 SNEGSKA (reference sequence). The CDR3 spans 14 residues. V gave up 1 base and J gave up 5 bases, with 14 bases separating them.

Points on this clonotype: One base away lies a much larger clone, so this may be a sequencing read error. DNA of the CDR3: TGTGCCAGCAGTCTTACAGGGTCCTCGGGCTACACCTTC. Protein sequence: CASSLTGSSGYTF. This chain links TRBV13 with TRBJ1-2, with TRBD1 as a possible D gene (6 bases). This CDR3 has 13 residues. The V end was cut by 6 bases, the J end by 8 bases, with 16 bases between. Germline CDR1 PRHDT, CDR2 FYEKMQ (reference sequence).

The chain is built from TRBV20-1 and TRBJ2-2; TRBD2 matches 12 bases. The V gene end was trimmed by 2 bases and the J gene end by 6 bases; junction bases not matched to a gene: 7. In germline, CDR1 is DFQATT, CDR2 SNEGSKA (reference sequence). The CDR3 covers 16 residues. The CDR3 bases are TGCAGTGCTAGATCTAGCGGGAGGGATCCTCCCGGGGAGCTGTTTTTT. Translation gives CSARSSGRDPPGELFF.

This clonotype came up a few times. The chain has TRBV15 and TRBJ2-2; D uncertain. CDR3 length: 13 residues. In germline, CDR1 is LNHNV, CDR2 YYDKDF (reference sequence). V lost 3 bases and J 6 bases, leaving 8 bases between the germline ends. The CDR3 nucleotides are TGTGCCACCAGCAGTCAATTTCCCGGGGAGCTGTTTTTT. Its protein is CATSSQFPGELFF.

The chain is built from TRBV5-6 and TRBJ2-3; 14 nucleotides match TRBD2. This CDR3 contains 17 residues. Germline CDR1 is SGHDT and CDR2 is YYEEEE. Trimming cost V 5 bases and J 4 bases; bases outside gene matches: 9. CDR3 nucleotides: TGTGCCAGCAGACCTATGGGACTAGCGGGAGTTTCAGATACGCAGTATTTT. Protein product: CASRPMGLAGVSDTQYF.

The rearrangement uses TRBV20-1 and TRBJ2-1; no clear D gene. The CDR3 sequence is 15 residues long. The V end lost 0 bases, the J end lost 2 bases, and 11 bases lay between the germline ends. Germline CDR1 DFQATT, CDR2 SNEGSKA (reference sequence). The CDR3: CSARDYGLTYNEQFF. DNA of the CDR3: TGCAGTGCTAGAGATTACGGGCTAACCTACAATGAGCAGTTCTTC.

V usage is TRBV5-1 and J usage is TRBJ1-6, with D uncertain. This CDR3 contains 13 residues. CDR1 and CDR2 (germline): SGHRS, YFSETQ. Deletions cut 5 bases from V and 10 bases from J, with 13 bases between. The CDR3 is CASSRDVESPLHF. The DNA for the CDR3 is TGCGCCAGCAGTAGGGATGTGGAATCACCCCTCCACTTT.